One sample yielded the 14 T cell receptor beta chains listed below, sequenced in a study of cytomegalovirus exposure and HLA in healthy donors. Only in-frame clones appear in the TCRdb table, and some are missing; sequencing was by immunoSEQ multiplex PCR. The table shows 110,000 to 150,000 clones, with 89% occurring only once. The sample taken for sequencing was PBMCs. The receptors stem from a woman in her late teens or twenties in good health and CMV-seropositive.

A word on this clone: The sample contains more than one DNA sequence encoding this CDR3. This rearrangement joins TRBV5-6 to TRBJ2-3, with a weak D call TRBD1 (7 bases). CDR1 is SGHDT and CDR2 is YYEEEE in the germline V gene. Trimming shortened V by 4 bases and J by 6 bases, and 9 bases separated the two germline ends. CDR3 length: 12 amino acids. The CDR3 DNA is TGTGCCAGCAGCCCAGGGGGGGATACGCAGTATTTT. Its protein product is CASSPGGDTQYF.

This rearrangement joins TRBV5-1 to TRBJ2-1, with D perhaps matching TRBD2 (5 bases). Germline-derived CDR1 and CDR2 are SGHRS and YFSETQ. Trimming took 2 bases from V and 0 from J, leaving 6 bases between them. CDR3 length equals 14 residues. This CDR3 is CASSLGSSYNEQFF. The CDR3 coding sequence is TGCGCCAGCAGCTTAGGGAGCTCCTACAATGAGCAGTTCTTC.

CDR3 sequence reads: CASSLSGYDGYTF. For the CDR3, the DNA is TGCGCCAGCAGCCTTTCAGGGTATGATGGCTACACCTTC. The chain is built from TRBV5-1 and TRBJ1-2; TRBD1 is a possible D gene (5 bases). The CDR3 spans 13 residues. Trimming took off 4 bases at V and 6 bases at J, with 13 bases between the two ends. The germline V gene encodes CDR1 SGHRS and CDR2 YFSETQ.

As DNA, the CDR3 is TGTGCCAGCAGTACACCCAGGTCCTATAATTCACCCCTCCACTTT. This codes for CASSTPRSYNSPLHF. The chain carries TRBV6-6 and TRBJ1-6; no clear D gene. With 5 bases removed from V and 1 base from J, the gap between germline ends came to 9 bases. Per the germline V gene, CDR1 is MNHNY and CDR2 is SVGAGI (reference sequence). The CDR3 runs 15 residues.

The chain carries TRBV12-5 and TRBJ1-3; D unresolved. CDR1 is LGHNT and CDR2 is FRNRAP in the germline V gene. CDR3 length: 17 amino acids. V was shortened by 0 bases and J by 0 bases, with 12 bases between the two germline ends. CDR3 loop: CASGLVSRQSSGNTIYF. In DNA, the CDR3 is TGTGCTAGTGGTTTGGTCTCCAGGCAGAGCTCTGGAAACACCATATATTTT.

CDR3 amino acids: CASSLGQGGGYGYTF. The CDR3 DNA is TGTGCCAGCTCACTCGGACAGGGAGGAGGCTATGGCTACACCTTC. The chain links TRBV18 to TRBJ1-2; 8 bases align to TRBD1. Germline V gives CDR1 KGHSH, CDR2 LQKENI. This CDR3 has 15 residues. V trimming: 4 bases; J trimming: 4 bases; junction bases outside the gene matches: 8.

This sequence joins TRBV7-9 and TRBJ2-4, with 11 bases identical to TRBD1. This CDR3 spans 17 amino acids. CDR1 is SEHNR, CDR2 FQNEAQ, per germline (reference sequence). Trimming removed 5 bases from V and 0 bases from J; junction bases left unmatched: 6. Here the CDR3 DNA reads TGTGCCAGCAGCACCTGGGACAGGGGGTTAGCCAAAAACATTCAGTACTTC. It yields the protein CASSTWDRGLAKNIQYF.

The genes are TRBV2 and TRBJ1-4; D is unresolved. The CDR3 loop spans 17 amino acids. CDR1 is SNHLY and CDR2 is FYNNEI in the germline V gene. Trimming removed 1 base at V and 4 bases at J, with 16 bases between. The CDR3 DNA follows: TGTGCCAGCAGTGAAGGGTCTAACCTCCGGGGTAATGAAAAACTGTTTTTT. Amino acids: CASSEGSNLRGNEKLFF.

This clone appeared a few times. The chain recombines TRBV4-3 with TRBJ2-3, with D possibly TRBD2 on 5 matching bases. This CDR3 is 15 amino acids long. Germline CDR1 and CDR2: LGHNA and YSLEER. V shed 6 bases and J shed 4 bases, with 17 bases lying between them. CDR3 region: CASSQTRASADTQYF. The CDR3 DNA reads TGCGCCAGCAGTCAAACTAGGGCCAGCGCAGATACGCAGTATTTT.

This chain joins TRBV9 and TRBJ1-3; 10 bases are a match to TRBD1. J lost 6 bases, V lost 4 bases, and 4 bases had no gene match. The germline V gene has CDR1 SGDLS and CDR2 YYNGEE. This CDR3 spans 14 amino acids. The CDR3 sequence: CASSPGTGENTIYF. CDR3 in DNA: TGTGCCAGCAGCCCTGGGACAGGGGAAAACACCATATATTTT. Supplemented by reference TRBV9 and TRBJ1-3, the full variable domain reads DSGVTQTPKHLITATGQRVTLRCSPRSGDLSVYWYQQSLDQGLQFLIQYYNGEERAKGNILERFSAQQFPDLHSELNLSSLELGDSALYFCASSPGTGENTIYFGEGSWLTVV.

This chain links TRBV4-2 with TRBJ2-5; tentative D call: TRBD2 (7 bases). Germline V lookup: CDR1 LGHNA, CDR2 YNFKEQ. The CDR3 spans 15 residues. Trimming took 8 bases from V and 2 from J, leaving 18 bases between them. CDR3 loop: CASAPFAGAQETQYF. CDR3 DNA: TGTGCCAGCGCCCCCTTCGCGGGGGCTCAAGAGACCCAGTACTTC.

This clone was counted only a few times. For the CDR3, the DNA is TGTGCCTGGAGTGTCGTGGGACAGGGACACACTGAAGCTTTCTTT. Protein: CAWSVVGQGHTEAFF. The rearrangement joins TRBV30 to TRBJ1-1, with 9 bases that match TRBD1. Trimming removed 0 bases from V and 3 bases from J; junction bases left unmatched: 5. CDR1 is GTSNPN, CDR2 SVGIG, per germline (reference sequence). The CDR3 runs 15 residues.

The chain recombines TRBV13 with TRBJ2-5; the match to TRBD2 covers 12 bases. This CDR3 spans 15 amino acids. Trimming at V came to 3 bases and at J to 5 bases, leaving 4 bases not matched to a gene. Germline loops: CDR1 PRHDT, CDR2 FYEKMQ (reference sequence). CDR3 DNA sequence: TGTGCCAGCAGCTTGACTAGCGGGGGTGGGGAGACCCAGTACTTC. Encoded protein: CASSLTSGGGETQYF. Looking up the rest from reference TRBV13 and TRBJ2-5 gives the full variable domain: AAGVIQSPRHLIKEKRETATLKCYPIPRHDTVYWYQQGPGQDPQFLISFYEKMQSDKGSIPDRFSAQQFSDYHSELNMSSLELGDSALYFCASSLTSGGGETQYFGPGTRLLVL.

This sequence joins TRBV4-3 and TRBJ2-1; D might be TRBD2 (6 bases). CDR1 is LGHNA, CDR2 YSLEER, per germline. V gave up 0 bases and J gave up 3 bases, with 15 bases separating them. The CDR3 runs 17 residues. CDR3 nucleotides: TGCGCCAGCAGCCAAGAAGCTGGAGGGCTCGGCTACAATGAGCAGTTCTTC. This sequence encodes CASSQEAGGLGYNEQFF.